This T cell receptor (beta chain) was captured by sequencing in a study of technical replicates of blood from a handful of donors. Profiling relied on immunoSEQ multiplex PCR, and the TCRdb table lists in-frame clones only, not all of them. Of under 70,000 clones listed, roughly 92% are singletons. This CDR3 has 15 amino acids. Looked up from germline, CDR1 is WSHSY and CDR2 is SAAADI. Trimming removed 4 bases from V and 5 bases from J; junction bases left unmatched: 5. Sequences were obtained from T cells isolated from PBMCs. The sequence was obtained from a human donor in good health. The chain joins TRBV10-2 to TRBJ2-1, with TRBD2 identical over 10 bases. The chain's CDR3 is CASSGELAGNNEQFF. CDR3 DNA: TGCGCCAGCAGTGGAGAACTAGCGGGGAACAATGAGCAGTTCTTC.